This T cell receptor beta chain was captured in a study of cytomegalovirus exposure and HLA in healthy donors. In the PCR, 60 Vbeta and 13 Jbeta primers were used. Authors' processing steps: A follow-up analysis tallied around 76 million unique TCR beta chains, about 11 million shared. Assay used: immunoSEQ multiplex PCR; TCRdb lists only in-frame clones, some missing. V and J calls and clone size follow that table, whereas D and trimming were derived from the DNA. The table records approximately 97,000 clones, approximately 81% of them present only once. CDR1 and CDR2 from the germline V gene are LNHDA and SQIVND (reference sequence). The V and J ends lost 5 bases and 1 base, in that order; junction bases with no gene match: 5. CDR3 length: 16 amino acids. This clone showed up just once. Healthy individuals who donated bone marrow served as the donors.

The sequencing sample was made of PBMCs. The chain is built from TRBV19 and TRBJ2-2, with 9 positions matching TRBD1. The sequence came from a woman in her sixties or seventies in good health and CMV-seropositive. CDR3 sequence (DNA): TGTGCCAGTAGTGCCCGGACAGGGGTGAACACCGGGGAGCTGTTTTTT. As protein: CASSARTGVNTGELFF. Variable domain in full (rest from reference TRBV19 and TRBJ2-2): DGGITQSPKYLFRKEGQNVTLSCEQNLNHDAMYWYRQDPGQGLRLIYYSQIVNDFQKGDIAEGYSVSREKKESFPLTVTSAQKNPTAFYLCASSARTGVNTGELFFGEGSRLTVL.